These 2 T cell receptor beta chains originate from one sample sequenced in a study of siplizumab effects on memory and regulatory T cells. Clones were sequenced by immunoSEQ multiplex PCR, and TCRdb holds only the in-frame ones, with some missing. The sample consists of about 87,000 clones, over 80% of them appearing once. Sequencing was performed on CD4+ T cells sorted from blood. Receptors were obtained from a human donor in good health.

About this clone: One junction end does not reproduce the germline sequence, and a read error may be involved. The chain uses TRBV11-3 and TRBJ1-1, with 8 bases that match TRBD1. From germline, CDR1 is SGHNT and CDR2 YENEEA. CDR3 size: 14 residues. CDR3 sequence reads: CASSIEDRDTEAFF. The CDR3 DNA is TGTGCCAGCAGCATAGAGGACAGGGACACTGAAGCTTTCTTT.

This clone showed up just once. The genes are TRBV13 and TRBJ1-2; D is possibly TRBD1 (5 bases). Trimming stripped 4 bases from V and 3 bases from J, with 18 bases between. Germline-derived CDR1 and CDR2 are PRHDT and FYEKMQ (reference sequence). The CDR3 totals 16 residues. The DNA for the CDR3 is TGTGCCAGCAGCTCCCGGGACTCCCTCGGGGACTATGGCTACACCTTC. Translating it yields CASSSRDSLGDYGYTF.